These T cell receptor beta chains were read from a single sample in a study of Ad26.COV2.S vaccination and SARS-CoV-2 variants. TCRdb keeps only in-frame clones here, not all; method: immunoSEQ multiplex PCR. The sample lists just over 350,000 clones, 92% occurring once. Material: peripheral blood, obtained after recovery from COVID-19. These receptors all stem from a human donor who had recovered from COVID-19. Both conserved end residues are part of each CDR3. The D gene is left open where the match is weak. Rows may omit the clone size; those that give it use once, few, many or a size class.

>.|.|TRBJ2-2|TRBV19
CASSHTRGVAGELFF
TGTGCCAGTAGCCATACCAGGGGCGTAGCCGGGGAGCTGTTTTTT
>.|.|TRBJ2-5|TRBV27
CASSLLGSLSWETQYF
TGTGCCAGCAGTTTATTGGGCTCTTTGAGCTGGGAGACCCAGTACTTC
>.|.|TRBJ2-1|TRBV11-3
CASSRGWNEQFF
TGTGCCAGCAGCCGGGGGTGGAATGAGCAGTTCTTC
>.|once|TRBJ2-2|TRBV6-5
CASSFGTVNTGELFF
TGTGCCAGCAGCTTCGGGACTGTGAACACCGGGGAGCTGTTTTTT
>.|once|TRBJ1-4|TRBV6-1
CASSVEDSGELEKLFF
TGTGCCAGCAGTGTTGAGGACTCTGGAGAGTTGGAAAAACTGTTTTTT
>TRBD1|.|TRBJ2-2|TRBV5-4
CASSSRDRGAPGELFF
TGTGCCAGCAGCTCCCGGGACAGGGGAGCCCCCGGGGAGCTGTTTTTT
>.|.|TRBJ1-5|TRBV19
CASSPLERRRYSNQPQHF
TGTGCCAGTAGTCCTCTGGAAAGGCGGAGATATAGCAATCAGCCCCAGCATTTT
>.|.|TRBJ1-2|TRBV27
CASSLSTGNYGYTF
TGTGCCAGCAGTTTATCGACCGGAAACTATGGCTACACCTTC
>.|.|TRBJ1-4|TRBV19
CASSWVTDEKLFF
TGTGCCAGTAGTTGGGTAACCGATGAAAAACTGTTTTTT
>TRBD1|.|TRBJ1-2|TRBV6-5
CASSYSTGGGYGYTF
TGTGCCAGCAGTTACTCGACAGGGGGGGGCTATGGCTACACCTTC
>TRBD2|.|TRBJ2-1|TRBV5-1
CASSFATGLVAGNEQFF
TGCGCCAGCAGCTTCGCCACGGGACTAGTCGCAGGGAATGAGCAGTTCTTC
>TRBD1|.|TRBJ1-1|TRBV5-6
CASSGTGEAFF
TGTGCCAGCAGCGGGACAGGGGAAGCTTTCTTT
>.|.|TRBJ1-2|TRBV12-3/TRBV12-4
CASSLWSGHGYTF
TGTGCCAGCAGTTTATGGTCAGGCCACGGCTACACCTTC
>TRBD1|.|TRBJ1-1|TRBV7-9
CASSSTGGGTEAFF
TGTGCCAGCAGCTCCACAGGGGGCGGCACTGAAGCTTTCTTT
>.|.|TRBJ1-4|TRBV3-1/TRBV3-2
CASSQGQGKLEKLFF
TGTGCCAGCAGCCAAGGGCAGGGGAAACTTGAAAAACTGTTTTTT
>.|once|TRBJ2-7|TRBV11-2
CASSPTGSGAYEQYF
TGTGCCAGCAGCCCAACAGGGTCGGGGGCCTACGAGCAGTACTTC
>.|.|TRBJ1-5|TRBV7-8
CASSLGGREGNQPQHF
TGTGCCAGCAGCCTTGGTGGACGGGAGGGCAATCAGCCCCAGCATTTT
>.|.|TRBJ1-2|TRBV27
CASSFSTAPTGGYTF
TGTGCCAGCAGTTTTTCAACCGCTCCAACGGGGGGCTACACCTTC
>TRBD1|.|TRBJ2-3|TRBV5-6
CASSFPDRGFFSTDTQYF
TGTGCCAGCAGTTTCCCGGACAGGGGGTTCTTTAGCACAGATACGCAGTATTTT
>.|.|TRBJ1-1|TRBV6-5
CASKLTVNTEAFF
TGTGCCAGCAAACTGACAGTGAACACTGAAGCTTTCTTT
>.|.|TRBJ1-5|TRBV5-1
CASSVAPANQPQHF
TGCGCCAGCTCCGTGGCTCCAGCAAATCAGCCCCAGCATTTT
>.|once|TRBJ1-6|TRBV6-5
CASSRVGRNSPLHF
TGTGCCAGCAGCCGTGTAGGTAGGAATTCACCCCTCCACTTT
>.|.|TRBJ1-5|TRBV9
CASSSGGFNQPQHF
TGTGCCAGCAGTAGCGGCGGCTTTAATCAGCCCCAGCATTTT
>.|.|TRBJ1-2|TRBV4-1
CASSGGGRDPRGYGYTF
TGCGCCAGCAGCGGCGGGGGCAGGGATCCTAGAGGATATGGCTACACCTTC
>TRBD1|.|TRBJ1-2|TRBV4-1
CASSQGHGTVFRGYTF
TGCGCCAGCAGCCAAGGTCACGGGACAGTATTTCGTGGCTACACCTTC
>TRBD2|.|TRBJ2-1|TRBV27
CASSPLTSGGVNEQFF
TGTGCCAGCAGTCCCCTGACTAGCGGGGGGGTCAATGAGCAGTTCTTC
>.|.|TRBJ2-4|TRBV6-1
CASSETENIQYF
TGTGCCAGCAGTGAAACAGAAAACATTCAGTACTTC
>.|.|TRBJ2-1|TRBV7-9
CASSPTDRSYNEQFF
TGTGCCAGCAGCCCGACAGACCGCTCCTACAATGAGCAGTTCTTC
>.|.|TRBJ2-3|TRBV19
CASSVQDTQYF
TGTGCCAGTAGTGTGCAGGATACGCAGTATTTT
>.|.|TRBJ2-1|TRBV6-1
CASSERTAYNEQFF
TGTGCCAGCAGTGAACGCACAGCCTACAATGAGCAGTTCTTC
>.|.|TRBJ1-5|TRBV20-1
CSASGVLTVGMSNQPQHF
TGCAGTGCTAGTGGCGTCCTGACGGTGGGGATGAGCAATCAGCCCCAGCATTTT
>.|.|TRBJ2-3|TRBV29-1
CSVEEGRDTQYF
TGCAGCGTTGAAGAGGGGCGCGATACGCAGTATTTT
>TRBD1|.|TRBJ2-7|TRBV2
CASSNRDRGQGQYF
TGTGCCAGCAGCAACCGGGACAGGGGGCAAGGGCAGTACTTC
>TRBD1|.|TRBJ1-3|TRBV5-6
CASSAGQPVSGNTIYF
TGTGCCAGCAGCGCGGGACAGCCCGTCTCTGGAAACACCATATATTTT
>TRBD2|.|TRBJ2-4|TRBV2
CASSSGTSGGAAKNIQYF
TGTGCCAGCAGCTCCGGGACTAGCGGGGGGGCGGCCAAAAACATTCAGTACTTC
>.|.|TRBJ2-7|TRBV10-2
CASSESEISWFDYEQYF
TGCGCCAGCAGTGAGTCGGAGATTAGCTGGTTCGACTACGAGCAGTACTTC
>TRBD1|.|TRBJ2-7|TRBV6-2/TRBV6-3
CASSSDRGVEQYF
TGTGCCAGCAGCTCGGACAGGGGAGTCGAGCAGTACTTC
>.|.|TRBJ2-7|TRBV18
CASSPNPSSSYEQYF
TGTGCCAGCTCACCTAATCCTAGCAGCTCCTACGAGCAGTACTTC
>.|once|TRBJ1-6|TRBV7-9
CASSPRGARDNSPLHF
TGTGCCAGCAGCCCTCGCGGGGCCAGGGATAATTCACCCCTCCACTTT
>TRBD2|.|TRBJ2-3|TRBV15
CATSRDGIAGGTDTQYF
TGTGCCACCAGCAGAGATGGTATAGCGGGGGGTACAGATACGCAGTATTTT
>TRBD1|.|TRBJ2-1|TRBV13
CASSLGGTGLYNEQFF
TGTGCCAGCAGCTTAGGGGGGACAGGGTTATACAATGAGCAGTTCTTC
>.|.|TRBJ2-5|TRBV19
CASTSGTSQETQYF
TGTGCCAGTACCTCAGGGACCTCACAAGAGACCCAGTACTTC
>TRBD1|.|TRBJ2-7|TRBV7-8
CASSLGTGYEQYF
TGTGCCAGCAGCTTAGGGACAGGCTACGAGCAGTACTTC
>TRBD1|.|TRBJ1-4|TRBV6-6
CASSSGGEKLFF
TGTGCCAGCAGCTCAGGGGGAGAAAAACTGTTTTTT
>.|.|TRBJ2-7|TRBV28
CASTVGDNSYEQYF
TGTGCCAGCACCGTGGGGGACAATTCCTACGAGCAGTACTTC
>TRBD2|.|TRBJ2-1|TRBV7-8
CASSLLPAGGQNNEQFF
TGTGCCAGCAGCTTATTACCAGCGGGGGGTCAAAACAATGAGCAGTTCTTC
>TRBD1|.|TRBJ1-5|TRBV19
CASRVLRQGGNQPQHF
TGTGCCAGTAGGGTATTGAGACAGGGGGGCAATCAGCCCCAGCATTTT
>.|.|TRBJ2-5|TRBV18
CASSPMRLGFQETQYF
TGTGCCAGCTCTCCCATGCGGTTGGGATTTCAAGAGACCCAGTACTTC
>.|.|TRBJ1-1|TRBV6-5
CASRRQNTEAFF
TGTGCCAGCAGACGACAGAACACTGAAGCTTTCTTT
>TRBD2|.|TRBJ2-1|TRBV19
CASSTPTLLAGGYNEQFF
TGTGCCAGTAGTACGCCGACACTACTAGCGGGGGGGTACAATGAGCAGTTCTTC
>.|.|TRBJ2-3|TRBV3-1/TRBV3-2
CASSQPDRDTQYF
TGTGCCAGCAGCCAACCCGACCGAGATACGCAGTATTTT
>TRBD2|.|TRBJ2-3|TRBV7-8
CASSKRSGGALDTQYF
TGTGCCAGCAGCAAAAGGAGCGGGGGGGCTTTAGATACGCAGTATTTT
>.|.|TRBJ2-3|TRBV5-4
CASSFAGVPRLGDTQYF
TGTGCCAGCAGCTTCGCTGGAGTACCTCGGCTGGGTGATACGCAGTATTTT
>.|.|TRBJ2-3|TRBV11-2
CASSLSGNPDTQYF
TGTGCCAGCAGCTTGTCGGGGAATCCAGATACGCAGTATTTT